One T cell receptor (beta chain) is described in this entry. What it recognizes is unknown. Sample treatment: approximately nine-day PBMC culture with coronavirus spike peptide pools or control peptides (ViraFEST assay). The germline V gene has CDR1 SGDLS and CDR2 YYNGEE. CDR3 length equals 13 residues. V was pared by 3 bases and J by 6 bases, with 4 bases of the junction left unmatched. These data belong to a study of vaccination and CD4 T cells after COVID-19. Cultured CD4+ T-cell DNA underwent Oncomine TCR Beta short-read sequencing. TCRdb redid the calling of the PCR reads with MiXCR, one entry per CDR3 protein. This table holds almost 20,000 distinct CDR3 sequences, about 50% found once. General study points: The median proportion of reactive clones detected only post-vaccination in convalescent patients was over 65%.

Specimen: CD4+ T cells from blood, cultured in vitro. This receptor was identified in a human donor who had recovered from COVID-19. The genes are TRBV9 and TRBJ1-1; 8 bases line up with TRBD1. As DNA, the CDR3 is TGTGCCAGCAGCGCCATACAGGGGGCTGAAGCTTTCTTT. As protein: CASSAIQGAEAFF.